The 10 T cell receptor beta chains in this list originate from one sample, sequenced in a study of cytomegalovirus exposure and HLA in healthy donors (dated by TCRdb to 2017 to 2019). The library was produced with the immunoSEQ multiplex PCR assay. TCRdb carries this immuneACCESS record with in-frame sequences only. Its versions omit some clonotypes, under half of them owing to an unresolved V gene in the studies checked, with the rest unexplained. In this sample the table shows 110,000 or so clones, around 88% of which occur a single time. The ten largest clones add up to over 4% of the sample. Sequencing used PBMCs. These receptors all come from a man between 18 and 35 years old in good health and CMV-seronegative.

V is TRBV6-5 and J is TRBJ1-1; a weak D match, TRBD1 (5 bases). Germline CDR1 reads MNHEY; CDR2 reads SVGAGI. The CDR3 sequence is 16 residues long. V lost 2 bases and J 3 bases, leaving 16 bases between the germline ends. The CDR3 loop is CASSYSAAGRDTEAFF. The CDR3 DNA sequence: TGTGCCAGCAGTTACAGCGCCGCAGGGAGGGACACTGAAGCTTTCTTT.

This clone was counted at least ten times. This CDR3 is CASARTDTQYF. The CDR3 DNA is TGTGCCAGCGCGAGGACAGATACGCAGTATTTT. The chain carries TRBV2 and TRBJ2-3, with no clear D. Germline lookup yields CDR1 SNHLY and CDR2 FYNNEI. With 8 bases removed from V and 3 bases from J, the gap between germline ends came to 6 bases. This CDR3 comprises 11 residues.

This clone was seen a handful of times. The chain couples TRBV6-5 to TRBJ2-7; D is unresolved. Germline CDR1 MNHEY, CDR2 SVGAGI. Trimming took off 8 bases at V and 4 bases at J, with 12 bases between the two ends. This CDR3 contains 12 residues. The CDR3 loop is CASSESGYEQYF. In nucleotides, the CDR3 is TGTGCCAGCTCGGAGAGTGGTTACGAGCAGTACTTC.

V gene TRBV18 combines with J gene TRBJ2-3; TRBD2 aligns across 9 bases. The V and J ends lost 4 bases and 4 bases, in that order; junction bases with no gene match: 9. Germline CDR1 reads KGHSH; CDR2 reads LQKENI. The CDR3 loop spans 16 amino acids. Here the CDR3 reads CASSLASGISSDTQYF. As DNA, the CDR3 is TGTGCCAGCTCACTCGCTAGCGGGATTAGCTCAGATACGCAGTATTTT.

V and J are TRBV19 and TRBJ1-2, with a tentative D call TRBD1 (6 bases). The V and J ends lost 4 bases and 2 bases respectively, with 17 bases between them. The CDR3 extends over 16 amino acids. Germline assignment: CDR1 LNHDA and CDR2 SQIVND (reference sequence). The DNA for the CDR3 is TGTGCCAGTAGTACCATCGGGGGGGGCAAGAACTATGGCTACACCTTC. Its translation is CASSTIGGGKNYGYTF.

The chain has TRBV7-2 and TRBJ2-1; 11 bases fit TRBD1. Germline lookup yields CDR1 SGHTA and CDR2 FQGNSA. Trimming at V came to 3 bases and at J to 6 bases, leaving 10 bases not matched to a gene. The CDR3 totals 17 residues. The CDR3 sequence: CASSFALTGTGGNEQFF. CDR3 bases: TGTGCCAGCAGCTTCGCCCTTACCGGGACAGGGGGCAATGAGCAGTTCTTC. Full variable domain (missing parts from reference TRBV7-2 and TRBJ2-1): GAGVSQSPSNKVTEKGKDVELRCDPISGHTALYWYRQSLGQGLEFLIYFQGNSAPDKSGLPSDRFSAERTGGSVSTLTIQRTQQEDSAVYLCASSFALTGTGGNEQFFGPGTRLTVL.

CDR3: CASSQQGANYEQYF. DNA of the CDR3: TGTGCCAGCTCACAACAGGGGGCTAACTACGAGCAGTACTTC. This chain links TRBV18 with TRBJ2-7, with 9 bases aligning to TRBD1. CDR1 KGHSH and CDR2 LQKENI come from the germline V gene. The CDR3 length is 14 residues. After removal of 4 bases from V and 3 bases from J, the junction contained 4 bases not matched to a gene.

The CDR3 loop reads CASSSPLRAGSYEQYF. CDR3 nucleotide sequence: TGTGCCAGCAGCTCCCCGCTAAGAGCGGGATCCTACGAGCAGTACTTC. The rearrangement joins TRBV11-1 to TRBJ2-7, with 7 bases aligning to TRBD2. V shed 4 bases and J 1 base; nucleotides not matched to a gene: 10. The CDR3 sequence is 16 residues long. The germline V gene has CDR1 SGHAT and CDR2 FQDESV (reference sequence).

The CDR3 sequence: CSARASYEQYF. As DNA, the CDR3 is TGCAGTGCTAGAGCTAGTTACGAGCAGTACTTC. J is TRBJ2-7 and V is TRBV20-1; D is undetermined. Trimming left V 1 base short and J 4 bases short, with 5 bases between. This CDR3 has 11 amino acids. Germline values: CDR1 DFQATT, CDR2 SNEGSKA (reference sequence).

The chain has TRBV25-1 and TRBJ1-4; 7 positions match TRBD1. Germline V gene sequence: CDR1 MGHDK, CDR2 SYGVNS. After removal of 7 bases from V and 13 bases from J, the junction contained 6 bases not matched to a gene. CDR3 size: 11 residues. CDR3 sequence (DNA): TGTGCCAGCACTAGGACAGGAACACTGTTTTTT. It encodes CASTRTGTLFF.